A single sample is the source of the 6 T cell receptor beta chains below, sequenced in a study of blood T cell repertoires in COVID-19. This table comes from immunoSEQ multiplex PCR, and its TCRdb copy is limited to in-frame clones, with some not included. The profile shows some 160,000 clones, around four fifths of them singletons. Sequenced: peripheral blood. The receptor set was obtained from an elderly woman with COVID-19, enrolled during active disease.

The chain recombines TRBV9 with TRBJ1-2, with D unresolved. CDR3 length: 14 residues. CDR1 SGDLS and CDR2 YYNGEE come from the germline V gene. The V end was cut by 3 bases, the J end by 8 bases, with 17 bases between. CDR3 region: CASSGGWASGGYTF. For the CDR3, the DNA is TGTGCCAGCAGCGGGGGTTGGGCAAGCGGCGGCTACACCTTC.

The chain links TRBV7-6 to TRBJ1-6; D not certain. Germline-derived CDR1 and CDR2 are SGHVS and FNYEAQ. V was trimmed by 4 bases and J by 7 bases, leaving 14 bases between them. The CDR3 is made up of 15 amino acids. Written as DNA, the CDR3 is TGTGCCAGCAGCTCGGTCGTTTCGGGAAATTCACCCCTCCACTTT. It yields the protein CASSSVVSGNSPLHF.

The V gene is TRBV5-5, the J gene TRBJ1-5; D might be TRBD1 (5 bases). The V gene lost 0 bases and the J gene lost 2 bases, with 6 bases spanning the gap. Germline values: CDR1 SGHKS, CDR2 YYEKEE (reference sequence). The CDR3 is 14 amino acids. The CDR3 here is CASSLGRGNQPQHF. The CDR3 nucleotides are TGTGCCAGCAGCTTGGGCAGGGGCAATCAGCCCCAGCATTTT. Combining the CDR3 with reference TRBV5-5 and TRBJ1-5 gives the whole variable domain DAGVTQSPTHLIKTRGQQVTLRCSPISGHKSVSWYQQVLGQGPQFIFQYYEKEERGRGNFPDRFSARQFPNYSSELNVNALLLGDSALYLCASSLGRGNQPQHFGDGTRLSIL.

The CDR3, as DNA: TGTGCCAGCAGTTACCCTAGGGCAGGGGAAGAGACCCAGTACTTC. As protein: CASSYPRAGEETQYF. This chain links TRBV6-6 with TRBJ2-5; weak D call: TRBD1 (6 bases). Germline lookup yields CDR1 MNHNY and CDR2 SVGAGI (reference sequence). V lost 2 bases and J lost 3, with 13 bases in between. The CDR3 runs to 15 residues.

V usage is TRBV29-1 and J usage is TRBJ1-1; possible D gene TRBD1, 6 bases. Germline assignment: CDR1 SQVTM and CDR2 ANQGSEA. The CDR3 has 13 amino acids. V dropped 7 bases and J dropped 3 bases, with 15 bases sitting between them. The CDR3 region is CSAGGRGDTEAFF. The CDR3 DNA reads TGCAGCGCGGGGGGCAGGGGTGACACTGAAGCTTTCTTT.

Here the CDR3 reads CASSSRAGQQPQHF. Written as DNA, the CDR3 is TGTGCCAGCAGTTCTCGCGCGGGGCAACAGCCCCAGCATTTT. The rearrangement links TRBV6-5 to TRBJ1-5; perhaps TRBD1 as D (5 bases). The CDR3 has 14 amino acids. Germline V gives CDR1 MNHEY, CDR2 SVGAGI. Between the trimmed V and J ends, which lost 4 bases and 7 bases, there was a span of 14 bases.